The T cell receptor (beta chain) under discussion was sequenced for a study of blood T cell repertoires in COVID-19. Authors' analysis steps: Amplification with reference gene primers provided the estimates of nucleated cell counts. Only in-frame clones appear in the TCRdb table, and some are missing; sequencing was by immunoSEQ multiplex PCR. V, J and clone size are those of that table, while D and trimming were read from the DNA. Here the sample spans fewer than 250,000 clones, approximately 86% being singletons. CDR1 is SGHKS, CDR2 YYEKEE, per germline (reference sequence). This CDR3 is 17 amino acids long. Trimming removed 4 bases from V and 0 bases from J; junction bases left unmatched: 11.

Sequencing was done on a sample of PBMCs or T cells enriched from blood (not recorded which). The clonotype comes from a middle-aged woman with acute COVID-19. The chain links TRBV5-5 to TRBJ2-3; 7 bases align to TRBD2. In nucleotides, the CDR3 is TGTGCCAGCAGCGGGACCTCTAGCGGCTCTAGCACAGATACGCAGTATTTT. Translation: CASSGTSSGSSTDTQYF.